The 22 T cell receptor beta chains given below trace back to one sample, sequenced in a study of radiotherapy plus CTLA-4 blockade in lung cancer. Measured with immunoSEQ multiplex PCR; TCRdb has only the in-frame clones, and not every one. The sample carries 24,000 or so clones, around 66% recorded once. Here the sequenced sample was peripheral blood, taken from a patient treated with radiotherapy plus ipilimumab. These receptors were taken from a human donor with non-small cell lung cancer who had stable disease on radiotherapy plus ipilimumab.

This clone came up once. J is TRBJ2-1 and V is TRBV19; D not resolved. Deletions cut 5 bases from V and 3 bases from J, with 14 bases between. This CDR3 comprises 15 residues. Germline CDR1 LNHDA, CDR2 SQIVND (reference sequence). The CDR3 loop is CASSLGLVGYNEQFF. For the CDR3, the DNA is TGTGCCAGTAGTTTGGGATTAGTGGGCTACAATGAGCAGTTCTTC.

The chain couples TRBV9 to TRBJ2-2, with D perhaps matching TRBD1 (6 bases). The CDR3 extends over 15 amino acids. V lost 4 bases and J 2 bases, leaving 12 bases between the germline ends. Germline CDR1 and CDR2: SGDLS and YYNGEE. The CDR3: CASSPGTYNTGELFF. The CDR3 bases are TGTGCCAGCAGCCCCGGGACATACAACACCGGGGAGCTGTTTTTT.

This clone occurred a few times. This chain uses TRBV2 with TRBJ2-7; TRBD2 agrees at 7 bases. The CDR3 extends over 15 amino acids. V shed 6 bases, J shed 4 bases, and the junction held 12 bases outside the gene matches. Germline V gene data show CDR1 as SNHLY and CDR2 as FYNNEI. In DNA form, the CDR3 reads TGTGCCAGCAGCCACCCTAGCGGAGGAGGTTACGAGCAGTACTTC. This codes for CASSHPSGGGYEQYF. Combining the CDR3 with reference TRBV2 and TRBJ2-7 gives the whole variable domain EPEVTQTPSHQVTQMGQEVILRCVPISNHLYFYWYRQILGQKVEFLVSFYNNEISEKSEIFDDQFSVERPDGSNFTLKIRSTKLEDSAMYFCASSHPSGGGYEQYFGPGTRLTVT.

Here the CDR3 DNA reads TGCGCCAGCAGCTTCGGCTCTAGCGGGTACAATGAGCAGTTCTTC. This gives the protein CASSFGSSGYNEQFF. The chain joins TRBV5-1 to TRBJ2-1, with 8 bases aligning to TRBD2. Germline V CDR1 and CDR2: SGHRS, YFSETQ. The junction had 5 bases not matched to a gene; V was cut back by 2 bases and J by 4 bases. The CDR3 runs to 15 residues.

In this sample, this clone turned up a few times. The chain carries TRBV6-5 and TRBJ2-2, with TRBD2 matching 11 bases. With 6 bases clipped from V and 2 bases from J, the junction kept 2 bases outside the gene matches. The CDR3 extends over 15 amino acids. Germline CDR1 reads MNHEY; CDR2 reads SVGAGI. CDR3 region: CASRLAGVNTGELFF. The CDR3 DNA follows: TGTGCCAGCAGACTAGCGGGAGTAAACACCGGGGAGCTGTTTTTT.

V and J are TRBV7-2 and TRBJ2-1, with 11 bases that match TRBD2. From germline, CDR1 is SGHTA and CDR2 FQGNSA. With V trimmed by 3 bases and J by 3 bases, 1 base remained unmatched. The CDR3 is made up of 15 amino acids. The CDR3 region is CASSFTSGGYNEQFF. The CDR3 DNA reads as TGTGCCAGCAGCTTTACTAGCGGGGGCTACAATGAGCAGTTCTTC.

V usage is TRBV18 and J usage is TRBJ1-1, with a weak D call TRBD1 (5 bases). This CDR3 is built from 12 residues. Germline V gene data show CDR1 as KGHSH and CDR2 as LQKENI. The germline V and J ends were trimmed by 5 bases and 6 bases, with 10 bases remaining between them. The CDR3 loop is CASSSGTAEAFF. CDR3 in DNA: TGTGCCAGCTCATCAGGGACGGCTGAAGCTTTCTTT. Using reference TRBV18 and TRBJ1-1 for the parts outside the CDR3, the full variable domain is NAGVMQNPRHLVRRRGQEARLRCSPMKGHSHVYWYRQLPEEGLKFMVYLQKENIIDESGMPKERFSAEFPKEGPSILRIQQVVRGDSAAYFCASSSGTAEAFFGQGTRLTVV.

The chain recombines TRBV28 with TRBJ2-1; a possible D gene is TRBD2 (6 bases). CDR1 MDHEN and CDR2 SYDVKM come from the germline V gene. There are 15 residues in the CDR3. The V end was cut by 7 bases, the J end by 4 bases, with 17 bases between. The CDR3 here is CASIGGTAFYNEQFF. CDR3 coding DNA: TGTGCCAGCATTGGAGGGACGGCATTTTACAATGAGCAGTTCTTC.

The chain carries TRBV14 and TRBJ2-1, with a possible D match to TRBD2 (6 bases). Germline V gives CDR1 SGHDN, CDR2 FVKESK. The CDR3 is 13 amino acids. V gave up 1 base and J gave up 9 bases, with 10 bases separating them. The DNA of the CDR3 is TGTGCCAGCAGCCAAGTCGGCGGGATTGAGCAGTTCTTC. It is translated as CASSQVGGIEQFF.

This clone turned up a few times. The chain employs TRBV5-1 and TRBJ2-2; 9 bases match TRBD2. This CDR3 has 15 amino acids. With 0 bases clipped from V and 6 bases from J, the junction kept 3 bases outside the gene matches. CDR1 and CDR2 from the germline V gene are SGHRS and YFSETQ. The CDR3 DNA reads as TGCGCCAGCAGCTTGGATAGCGGGAGTGCCGGGGAGCTGTTTTTT. As protein: CASSLDSGSAGELFF.

This chain connects TRBV4-2 to TRBJ2-6; no firm D call. The CDR3 runs to 17 residues. Germline lookup yields CDR1 LGHNA and CDR2 YNFKEQ. V lost 1 base to trimming and J lost 0 bases, with 10 bases between them. CDR3 nucleotide sequence: TGTGCCAGCAGCCAAGTCGAATTCGTCTCTGGGGCCAACGTCCTGACTTTC. This sequence encodes CASSQVEFVSGANVLTF.

The chain has TRBV5-1 and TRBJ1-1, with TRBD1 identical over 7 bases. Germline loops: CDR1 SGHRS, CDR2 YFSETQ. The ends lost 1 base at V and 6 bases at J; junction bases unmatched: 9. This CDR3 comprises 15 residues. This CDR3 is CASSLPDRMIAEAFF. The CDR3 DNA reads as TGCGCCAGCAGCTTGCCGGACAGGATGATCGCTGAAGCTTTCTTT.

The chain employs TRBV5-1 and TRBJ2-7; 7 bases align to TRBD1. CDR1 is SGHRS, CDR2 YFSETQ, per germline. The CDR3 runs 13 residues. Losses at the gene ends were 2 bases for V and 5 bases for J; bases not matched to a gene: 4. The CDR3 nucleotides are TGCGCCAGCAGCTTCGGGCAGGGGGACGAGCAGTACTTC. It specifies CASSFGQGDEQYF.

This clone was seen a handful of times. The CDR3 region is CASSGRGQGYEQYF. The CDR3 bases are TGTGCCAGCAGTGGGAGGGGGCAGGGCTACGAGCAGTACTTC. The rearrangement uses TRBV6-1 and TRBJ2-7; D is perhaps TRBD1 (7 bases). The CDR3 has 14 amino acids. V lost 4 bases, J lost 3 bases, and 13 bases lay in between. Germline V gene sequence: CDR1 MNHNS, CDR2 SASEGT.

The V gene is TRBV9, the J gene TRBJ2-2; TRBD2 agrees at 9 bases. Looked up from germline, CDR1 is SGDLS and CDR2 is YYNGEE. The junction had 7 bases not matched to a gene; V was cut back by 0 bases and J by 7 bases. This CDR3 contains 16 residues. This CDR3 is CASSVDAGGRDGELFF. Written as DNA, the CDR3 is TGTGCCAGCAGCGTAGATGCGGGAGGGCGAGACGGGGAGCTGTTTTTT. The full variable domain, completed using reference TRBV9 and TRBJ2-2, is DSGVTQTPKHLITATGQRVTLRCSPRSGDLSVYWYQQSLDQGLQFLIQYYNGEERAKGNILERFSAQQFPDLHSELNLSSLELGDSALYFCASSVDAGGRDGELFFGEGSRLTVL.

This clone was seen a handful of times. The V gene is TRBV5-1, the J gene TRBJ2-5; D not resolved. This CDR3 comprises 13 residues. The V and J ends lost 9 bases and 0 bases respectively, with 12 bases between them. Germline CDR1 is SGHRS and CDR2 is YFSETQ. CDR3 loop: CATRQSYQETQYF. CDR3 DNA: TGCGCCACCCGCCAGTCCTACCAAGAGACCCAGTACTTC.

The chain has TRBV6-5 and TRBJ1-4; D might be TRBD1 (5 bases). The germline V gene has CDR1 MNHEY and CDR2 SVGAGI. V was pared by 4 bases and J by 8 bases, with 14 bases between. CDR3 length: 14 residues. The CDR3 sequence is CASSFPQGREKLFF. In DNA form, the CDR3 reads TGTGCCAGCAGTTTTCCTCAGGGAAGGGAAAAACTGTTTTTT.

The chain employs TRBV5-5 and TRBJ2-7; 9 nucleotides line up with TRBD2. The V gene's germline CDR1 is SGHKS and CDR2 YYEKEE (reference sequence). This CDR3 comprises 16 residues. The V segment lost 4 bases and the J segment 2 bases; nucleotides outside the gene matches: 10. The CDR3 DNA reads TGTGCCAGCAGCCCCCGTGGGGTAGCGGGAGCCTACGAGCAGTACTTC. Translating it yields CASSPRGVAGAYEQYF.

The chain combines TRBV11-2 with TRBJ2-6; D may be TRBD2 (6 bases). There are 19 residues in the CDR3. Germline CDR1 SGHAT, CDR2 FQNNGV. Trimming stripped 3 bases from V and 4 bases from J, with 22 bases between. This chain's CDR3 is CASSFPKGEYGRGANVLTF. CDR3 DNA sequence: TGTGCCAGCAGCTTCCCGAAAGGTGAATACGGGAGAGGGGCCAACGTCCTGACTTTC.

This chain connects TRBV25-1 to TRBJ2-1; D perhaps matches TRBD1 (5 bases). V was clipped by 4 bases and J by 3 bases, with 7 bases between them. The CDR3 consists of 13 residues. Germline assignment: CDR1 MGHDK and CDR2 SYGVNS. The CDR3 spells CASSGQGYNEQFF. Here the CDR3 DNA reads TGTGCCAGCAGTGGTCAGGGCTACAATGAGCAGTTCTTC.

The J gene is TRBJ2-2, the V gene TRBV7-2, with D tentatively TRBD2 (6 bases). V lost 2 bases and J 10 bases, leaving 8 bases between the germline ends. The CDR3 sequence is 12 residues long. Germline-derived CDR1 and CDR2 are SGHTA and FQGNSA. The CDR3 reads CASSLLATELFF. As DNA, the CDR3 is TGTGCCAGCAGCTTACTAGCGACGGAGCTGTTTTTT.

The chain links TRBV11-2 to TRBJ2-7, with 9 bases identical to TRBD2. Germline V gene data show CDR1 as SGHAT and CDR2 as FQNNGV. The CDR3 has 15 amino acids. V gave up 0 bases and J gave up 13 bases; unmatched junction bases: 13. CDR3: CASSLDWGLATGAYF. CDR3 sequence (DNA): TGTGCCAGCAGCTTAGATTGGGGACTAGCTACGGGAGCCTACTTC.